The following is a TCR beta chain sequence with its context. These data are taken from a study of T cell changes during pregnancy in multiple sclerosis. V was clipped by 5 bases and J by 0 bases; unmatched bases: 3. Germline loops: CDR1 PRHDT, CDR2 FYEKMQ (reference sequence). This CDR3 region has 14 residues. The data were produced by immunoSEQ multiplex PCR, yet TCRdb's version contains in-frame clones alone and is incomplete. The sample yields fewer than 60,000 clones, over 80% seen once. This TCR was sampled from a female donor with multiple sclerosis, enrolled in a pregnancy study. The J gene is TRBJ1-2, the V gene TRBV13; 7 positions match TRBD1. Sequenced here: CD8+ T cells from peripheral blood mononuclear cells, sampled after pregnancy. CDR3: CASSHGTANYGYTF. DNA for the CDR3: TGTGCCAGCAGCCACGGGACAGCTAACTATGGCTACACCTTC.